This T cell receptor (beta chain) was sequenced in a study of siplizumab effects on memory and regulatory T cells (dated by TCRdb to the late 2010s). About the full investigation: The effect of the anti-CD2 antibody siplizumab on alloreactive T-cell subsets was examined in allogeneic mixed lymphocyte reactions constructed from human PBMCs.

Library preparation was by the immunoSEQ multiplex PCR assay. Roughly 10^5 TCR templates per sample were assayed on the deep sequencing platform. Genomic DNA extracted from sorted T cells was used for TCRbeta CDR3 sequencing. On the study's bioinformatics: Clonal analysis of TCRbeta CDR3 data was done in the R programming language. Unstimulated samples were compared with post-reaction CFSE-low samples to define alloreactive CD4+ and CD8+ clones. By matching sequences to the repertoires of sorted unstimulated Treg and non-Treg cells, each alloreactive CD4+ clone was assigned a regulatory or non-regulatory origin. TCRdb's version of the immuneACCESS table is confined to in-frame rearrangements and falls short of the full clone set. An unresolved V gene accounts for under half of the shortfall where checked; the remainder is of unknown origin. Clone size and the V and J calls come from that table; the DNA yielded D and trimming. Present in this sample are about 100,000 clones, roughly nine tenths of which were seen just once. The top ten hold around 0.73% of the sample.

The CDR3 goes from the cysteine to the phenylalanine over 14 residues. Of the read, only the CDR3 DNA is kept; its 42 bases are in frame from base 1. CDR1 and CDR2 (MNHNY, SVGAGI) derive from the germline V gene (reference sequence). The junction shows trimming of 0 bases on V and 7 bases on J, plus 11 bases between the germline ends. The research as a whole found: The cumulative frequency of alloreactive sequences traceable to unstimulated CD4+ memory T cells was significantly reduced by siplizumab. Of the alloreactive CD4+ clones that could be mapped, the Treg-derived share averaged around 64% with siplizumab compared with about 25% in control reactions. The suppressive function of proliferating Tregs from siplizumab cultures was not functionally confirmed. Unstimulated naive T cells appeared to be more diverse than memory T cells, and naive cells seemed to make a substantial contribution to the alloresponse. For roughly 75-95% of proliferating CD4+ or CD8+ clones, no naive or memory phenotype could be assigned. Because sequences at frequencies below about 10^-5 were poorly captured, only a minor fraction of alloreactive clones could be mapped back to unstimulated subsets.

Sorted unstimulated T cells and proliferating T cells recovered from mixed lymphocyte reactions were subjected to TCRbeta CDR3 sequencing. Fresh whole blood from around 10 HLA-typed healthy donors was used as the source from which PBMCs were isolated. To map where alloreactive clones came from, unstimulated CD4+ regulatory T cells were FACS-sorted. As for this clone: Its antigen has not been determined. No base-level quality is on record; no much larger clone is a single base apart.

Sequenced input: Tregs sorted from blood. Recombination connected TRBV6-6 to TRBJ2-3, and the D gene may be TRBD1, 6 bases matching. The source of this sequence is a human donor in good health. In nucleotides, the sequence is TGTGCCAGCAGTTACTCGACAGGTCCACATACGCAGTATTTT. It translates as CASSYSTGPHTQYF.